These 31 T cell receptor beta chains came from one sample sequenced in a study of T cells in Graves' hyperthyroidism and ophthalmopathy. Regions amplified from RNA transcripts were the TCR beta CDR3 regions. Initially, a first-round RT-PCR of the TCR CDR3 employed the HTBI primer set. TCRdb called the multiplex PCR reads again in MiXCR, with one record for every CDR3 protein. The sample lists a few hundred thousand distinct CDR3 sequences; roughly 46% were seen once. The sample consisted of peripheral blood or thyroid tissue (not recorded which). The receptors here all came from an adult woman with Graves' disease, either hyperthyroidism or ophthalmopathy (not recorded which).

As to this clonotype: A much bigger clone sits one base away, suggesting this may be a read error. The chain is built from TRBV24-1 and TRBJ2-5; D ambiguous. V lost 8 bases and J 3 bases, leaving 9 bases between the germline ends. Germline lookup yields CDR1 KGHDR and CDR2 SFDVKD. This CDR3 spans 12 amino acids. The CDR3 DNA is TGTGCCACCAATCAAGACGAAGAGACCCAGTACTTC. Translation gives CATNQDEETQYF.

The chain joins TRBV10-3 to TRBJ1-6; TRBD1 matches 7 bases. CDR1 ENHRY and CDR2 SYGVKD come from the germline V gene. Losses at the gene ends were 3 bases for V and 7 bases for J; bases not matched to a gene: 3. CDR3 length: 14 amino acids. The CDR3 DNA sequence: TGTGCCATCAGTGAAGGGACAGTAAATTCACCCCTCCACTTT. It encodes CAISEGTVNSPLHF.

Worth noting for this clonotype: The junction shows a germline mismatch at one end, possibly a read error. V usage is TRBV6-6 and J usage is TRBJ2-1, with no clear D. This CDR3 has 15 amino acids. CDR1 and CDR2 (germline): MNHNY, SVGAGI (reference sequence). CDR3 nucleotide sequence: TGTGCCAGCAGTTTCGAGACGAGCTCCTATAATGAGCAGTTCTTC. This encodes CASSFETSSYNEQFF.

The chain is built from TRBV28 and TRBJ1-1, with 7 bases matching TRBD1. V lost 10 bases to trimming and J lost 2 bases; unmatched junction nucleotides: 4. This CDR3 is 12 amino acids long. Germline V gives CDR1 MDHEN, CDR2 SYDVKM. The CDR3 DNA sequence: TGTGCCAACCGACAGGGAAACACTGAAGCTTTCTTT. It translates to CANRQGNTEAFF.

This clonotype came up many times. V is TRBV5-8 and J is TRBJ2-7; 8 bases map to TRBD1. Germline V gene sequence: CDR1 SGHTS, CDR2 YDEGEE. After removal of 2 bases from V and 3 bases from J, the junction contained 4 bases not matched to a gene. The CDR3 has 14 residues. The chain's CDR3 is CASSLNRGNYEQYF. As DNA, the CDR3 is TGTGCCAGCAGCTTAAACAGGGGGAACTACGAGCAGTACTTC.

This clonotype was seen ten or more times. The CDR3, as DNA: TGCGCCAGCAGCCAATCTAGGCTGATCTCTGGAAACACCATATATTTT. It codes for CASSQSRLISGNTIYF. The V call is TRBV4-1, the J call TRBJ1-3; unclear D gene. CDR3 length: 16 amino acids. Per the germline V gene, CDR1 is MGHRA and CDR2 is YSYEKL. Trimming cost V 2 bases and J 0 bases, with 11 bases left between them.

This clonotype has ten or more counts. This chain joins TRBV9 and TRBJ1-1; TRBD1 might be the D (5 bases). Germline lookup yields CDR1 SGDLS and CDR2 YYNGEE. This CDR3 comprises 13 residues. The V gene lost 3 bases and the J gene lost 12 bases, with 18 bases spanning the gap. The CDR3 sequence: CASSASTRGMTFF. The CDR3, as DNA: TGTGCCAGCAGCGCTTCAACTAGGGGTATGACTTTCTTT.

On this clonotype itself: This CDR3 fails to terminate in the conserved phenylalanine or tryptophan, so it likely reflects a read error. The CDR3 DNA sequence: TGTGCCAGCGAATGGGAGATATCTATGGACGACGGCTACACCCTC. Protein product: CASEWEISMDDGYTL. The genes are TRBV10-3 and TRBJ1-2; D unresolved. With 10 bases removed from V and 8 bases from J, the gap between germline ends came to 26 bases. Germline assignment: CDR1 ENHRY and CDR2 SYGVKD. The CDR3 has 15 amino acids.

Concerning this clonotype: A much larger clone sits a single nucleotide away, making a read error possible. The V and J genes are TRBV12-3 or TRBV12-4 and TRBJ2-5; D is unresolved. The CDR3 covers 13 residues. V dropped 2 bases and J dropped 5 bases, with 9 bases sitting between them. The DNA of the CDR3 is TGTGCCAGCAGTTTAATGTATCCGGAGACCCAGTACTTC. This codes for CASSLMYPETQYF.

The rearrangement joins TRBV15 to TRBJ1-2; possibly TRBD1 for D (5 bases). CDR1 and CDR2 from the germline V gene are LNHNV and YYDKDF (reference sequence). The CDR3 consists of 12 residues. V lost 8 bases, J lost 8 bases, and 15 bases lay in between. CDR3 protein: CATRGAGNGYTF. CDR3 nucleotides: TGTGCCACCCGGGGCGCTGGGAACGGCTACACCTTC.

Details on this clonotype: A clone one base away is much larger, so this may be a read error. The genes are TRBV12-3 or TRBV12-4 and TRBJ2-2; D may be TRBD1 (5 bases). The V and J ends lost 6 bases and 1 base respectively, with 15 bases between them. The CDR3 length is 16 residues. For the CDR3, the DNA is TGTGCCAGCAGCCCGACGAGGCAGGGGAACACCGGGGAGCTGTTTTTT. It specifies CASSPTRQGNTGELFF.

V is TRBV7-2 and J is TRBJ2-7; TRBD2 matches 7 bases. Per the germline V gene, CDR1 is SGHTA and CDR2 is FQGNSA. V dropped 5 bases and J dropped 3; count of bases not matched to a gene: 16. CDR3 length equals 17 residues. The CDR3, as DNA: TGTGCCAGCAGCCCCAGAGGTGGGGCTAGCGGCAACTACGAGCAGTACTTC. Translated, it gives CASSPRGGASGNYEQYF.

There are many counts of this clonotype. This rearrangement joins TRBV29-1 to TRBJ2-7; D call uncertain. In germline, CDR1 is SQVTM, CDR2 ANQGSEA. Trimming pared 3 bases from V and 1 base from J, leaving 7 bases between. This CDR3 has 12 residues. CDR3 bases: TGCAGCGTTGAGTCTCGGTCCTACGAGCAGTACTTC. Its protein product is CSVESRSYEQYF.

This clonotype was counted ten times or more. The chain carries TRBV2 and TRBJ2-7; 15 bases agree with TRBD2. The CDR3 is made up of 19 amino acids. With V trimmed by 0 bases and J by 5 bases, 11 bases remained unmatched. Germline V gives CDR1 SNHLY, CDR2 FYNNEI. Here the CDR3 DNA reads TGTGCCAGCAGTGAAGCGCTCGGACTAGCGGGAGGGAACGCAAACGAGCAGTACTTC. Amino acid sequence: CASSEALGLAGGNANEQYF.

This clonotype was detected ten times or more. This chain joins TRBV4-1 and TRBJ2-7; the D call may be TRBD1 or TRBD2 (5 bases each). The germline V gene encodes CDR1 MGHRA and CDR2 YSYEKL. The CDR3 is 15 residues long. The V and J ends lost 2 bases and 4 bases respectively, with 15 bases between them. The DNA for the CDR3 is TGCGCCAGCAGCCAAACAGCTGGGGGTCGGTACGAGCAGTACTTC. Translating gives CASSQTAGGRYEQYF.

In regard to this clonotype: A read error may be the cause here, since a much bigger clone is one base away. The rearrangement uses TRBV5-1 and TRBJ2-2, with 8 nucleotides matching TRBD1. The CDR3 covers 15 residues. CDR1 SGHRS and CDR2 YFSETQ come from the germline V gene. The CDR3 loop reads CVSSYGQGVTGELFF. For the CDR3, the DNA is TGCGTCAGCAGCTACGGACAGGGAGTCACCGGGGAGCTGTTTTTT.

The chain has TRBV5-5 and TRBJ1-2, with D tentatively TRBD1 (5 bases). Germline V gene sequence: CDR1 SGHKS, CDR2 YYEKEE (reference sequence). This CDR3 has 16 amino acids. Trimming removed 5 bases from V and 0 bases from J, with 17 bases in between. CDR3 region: CASSSGLGITNYGYTF. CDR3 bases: TGTGCCAGCAGTTCAGGGTTAGGGATCACTAACTATGGCTACACCTTC.

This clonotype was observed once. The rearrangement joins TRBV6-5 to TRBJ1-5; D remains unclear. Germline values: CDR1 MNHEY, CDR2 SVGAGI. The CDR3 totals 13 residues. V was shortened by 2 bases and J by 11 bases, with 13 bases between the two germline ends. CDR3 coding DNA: TGTGCCAGCAGTTACGAGTGGGGAGAGACCCAGCATTTT. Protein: CASSYEWGETQHF.

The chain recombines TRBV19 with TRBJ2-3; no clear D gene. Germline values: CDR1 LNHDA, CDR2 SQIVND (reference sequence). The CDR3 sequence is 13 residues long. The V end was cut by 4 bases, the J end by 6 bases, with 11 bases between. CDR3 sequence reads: CASSTGIGDTQYF. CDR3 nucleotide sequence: TGTGCCAGTAGTACTGGAATAGGGGATACGCAGTATTTT.

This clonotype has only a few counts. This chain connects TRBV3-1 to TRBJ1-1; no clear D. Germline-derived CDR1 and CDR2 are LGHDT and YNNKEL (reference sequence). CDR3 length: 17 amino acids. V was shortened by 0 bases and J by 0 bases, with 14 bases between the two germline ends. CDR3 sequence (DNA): TGTGCCAGCAGCCAAGATAAGGCAGATATTATGAACACTGAAGCTTTCTTT. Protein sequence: CASSQDKADIMNTEAFF.

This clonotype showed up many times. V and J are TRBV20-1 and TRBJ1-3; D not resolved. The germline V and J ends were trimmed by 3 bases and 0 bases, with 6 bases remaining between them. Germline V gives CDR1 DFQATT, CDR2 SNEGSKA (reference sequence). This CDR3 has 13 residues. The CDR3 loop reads CSASWGSGNTIYF. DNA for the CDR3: TGCAGTGCTAGCTGGGGCTCTGGAAACACCATATATTTT.

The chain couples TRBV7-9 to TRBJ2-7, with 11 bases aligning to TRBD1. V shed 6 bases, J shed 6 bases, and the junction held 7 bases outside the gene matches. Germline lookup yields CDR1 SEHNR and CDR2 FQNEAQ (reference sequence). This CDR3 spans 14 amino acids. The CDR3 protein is CASSGQGAIGEQYF. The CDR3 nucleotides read TGTGCCAGCAGTGGACAGGGGGCAATTGGCGAGCAGTACTTC.

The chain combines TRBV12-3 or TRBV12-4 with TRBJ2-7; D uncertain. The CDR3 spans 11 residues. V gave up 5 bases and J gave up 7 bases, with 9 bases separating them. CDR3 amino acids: CASSLKIEQYF. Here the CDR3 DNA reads TGTGCCAGCAGTCTCAAAATAGAGCAGTACTTC.

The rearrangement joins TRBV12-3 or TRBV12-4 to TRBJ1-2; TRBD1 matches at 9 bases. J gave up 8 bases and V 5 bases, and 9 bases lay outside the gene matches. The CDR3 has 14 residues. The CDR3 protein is CASSRRTGAVGYTF. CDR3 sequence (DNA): TGTGCCAGCAGTCGGAGGACAGGGGCGGTGGGCTACACCTTC.

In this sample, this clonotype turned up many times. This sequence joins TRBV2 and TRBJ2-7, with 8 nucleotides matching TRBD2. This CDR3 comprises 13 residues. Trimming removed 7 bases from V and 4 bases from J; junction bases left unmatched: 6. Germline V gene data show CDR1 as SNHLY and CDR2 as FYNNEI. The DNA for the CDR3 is TGTGCCAGCAAGGCGGGAGGTCTTTACGAGCAGTACTTC. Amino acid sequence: CASKAGGLYEQYF.

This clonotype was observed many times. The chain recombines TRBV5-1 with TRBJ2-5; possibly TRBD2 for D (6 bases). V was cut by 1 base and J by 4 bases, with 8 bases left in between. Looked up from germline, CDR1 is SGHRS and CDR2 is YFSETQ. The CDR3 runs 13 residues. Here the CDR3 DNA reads TGCGCCAGCAGCTTGAGGGGAGGAGAGACCCAGTACTTC. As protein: CASSLRGGETQYF.

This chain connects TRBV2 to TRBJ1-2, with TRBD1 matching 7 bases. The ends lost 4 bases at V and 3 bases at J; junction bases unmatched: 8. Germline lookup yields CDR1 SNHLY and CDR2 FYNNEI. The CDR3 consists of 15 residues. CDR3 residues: CASSVQTGMDYGYTF. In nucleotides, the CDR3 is TGTGCCAGCAGTGTCCAGACAGGGATGGACTATGGCTACACCTTC.

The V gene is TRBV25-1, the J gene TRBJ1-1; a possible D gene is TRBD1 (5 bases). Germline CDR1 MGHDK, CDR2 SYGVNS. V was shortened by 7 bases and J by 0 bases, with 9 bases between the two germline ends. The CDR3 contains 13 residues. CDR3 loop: CASKGLVNTEAFF. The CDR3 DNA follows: TGTGCCAGCAAGGGGCTGGTGAACACTGAAGCTTTCTTT.

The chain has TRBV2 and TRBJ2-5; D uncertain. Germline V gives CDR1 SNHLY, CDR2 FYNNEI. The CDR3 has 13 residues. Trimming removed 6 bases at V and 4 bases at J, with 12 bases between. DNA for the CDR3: TGTGCCAGCAGCCTAGGGCTTTCAGAGACCCAGTACTTC. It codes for CASSLGLSETQYF.

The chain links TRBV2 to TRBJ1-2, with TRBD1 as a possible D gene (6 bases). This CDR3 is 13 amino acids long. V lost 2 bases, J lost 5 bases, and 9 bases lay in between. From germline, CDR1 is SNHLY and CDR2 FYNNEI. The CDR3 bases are TGTGCCAGCAGTGAAAGGACAGCATATGGCTACACCTTC. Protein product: CASSERTAYGYTF.

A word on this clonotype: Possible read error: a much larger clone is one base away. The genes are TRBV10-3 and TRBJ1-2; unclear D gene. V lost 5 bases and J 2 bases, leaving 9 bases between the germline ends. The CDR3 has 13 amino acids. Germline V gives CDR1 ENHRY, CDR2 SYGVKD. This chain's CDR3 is CAISPGKNYGYTF. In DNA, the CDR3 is TGTGCCATCAGTCCCGGAAAGAACTATGGCTACACCTTC.